The source of this T cell receptor (beta chain) is a study of shared clonotypes between healthy human individuals. General observations from the study: Lower generation probabilities were found for non-shared clonotypes than for those shared by all four donors. Rarefaction revealed incomplete sorted-subset sequencing despite large depth.

This clone was seen just once. What it binds is not known. Using immunoSEQ multiplex PCR, the repertoire was profiled, and TCRdb retains in-frame clones only, with some absent. The sample has some 2,400,000 clones, almost 96% seen once. CDR1 and CDR2 from the germline V gene are SGHKS and YYEKEE (reference sequence). V was clipped by 4 bases and J by 5 bases, with 12 bases between them. This CDR3 has 14 amino acids. Sequenced input: naive CD4+ T cells sorted from blood. The sample's subset: CD45RA+ positively selected. The chain couples TRBV5-5 to TRBJ1-4; weak D call: TRBD1 (5 bases). The TCR sequence derives from a man between 18 and 35 years old in good health. The CDR3 region is CASSPSGRNEKLFF. CDR3 nucleotides: TGTGCCAGCAGCCCTTCGGGGCGCAATGAAAAACTGTTTTTT.